The 27 T cell receptor beta chains given below trace back to one sample, sequenced in a study of OX40 agonist ivuxolimab in advanced cancers. Assay used: immunoSEQ multiplex PCR; TCRdb lists only in-frame clones, some missing. The table records 77,000 or so clones, around nine tenths of them present only once. The sequencing used CD4+ or CD8+ T cells sorted from blood, collected in a trial of the OX40 agonist ivuxolimab. The receptors derive from an adult with an advanced solid tumor such as melanoma, head and neck, liver or kidney cancer.

The V gene is TRBV27, the J gene TRBJ2-7; D is perhaps TRBD1 or TRBD2 (5 bases each). Trimming cost V 8 bases and J 3 bases, with 11 bases left between them. The CDR3 contains 12 residues. In germline, CDR1 is MNHEY, CDR2 SMNVEV (reference sequence). This CDR3 reads CASGTGSYEQYF. Here the CDR3 DNA reads TGTGCCAGCGGGACCGGTAGCTACGAGCAGTACTTC.

The gene calls are TRBV2 and TRBJ2-3, with a tentative D call TRBD1 (8 bases). Germline V gene sequence: CDR1 SNHLY, CDR2 FYNNEI. CDR3 length equals 15 residues. V was trimmed by 6 bases and J by 3 bases, leaving 16 bases between them. CDR3 protein: CASSEQGGRTDTQYF. Written as DNA, the CDR3 is TGTGCCAGCAGCGAACAGGGGGGGAGAACAGATACGCAGTATTTT.

The CDR3 reads CASSDSDRGEIRVSGNTIYF. The CDR3, as DNA: TGTGCCAGCAGTGACTCGGACAGGGGGGAGATTCGGGTTTCTGGAAACACCATATATTTT. The chain couples TRBV6-4 to TRBJ1-3; 10 bases are shared with TRBD1. Germline CDR1 MRHNA, CDR2 SNTAGT. This CDR3 is built from 20 residues. V gave up 0 bases and J gave up 1 base; unmatched junction bases: 12.

V usage is TRBV28 and J usage is TRBJ2-3; no clear D gene. The germline V gene has CDR1 MDHEN and CDR2 SYDVKM. The ends were cut back, 7 bases at V and 1 base at J, with 12 bases in the middle. The CDR3 has 14 residues. CDR3 bases: TGTGCCAGCATCCATGGGCAGGGCACAGATACGCAGTATTTT. Encoded protein: CASIHGQGTDTQYF.

V usage is TRBV5-1 and J usage is TRBJ2-7, with 11 bases identical to TRBD2. J gave up 4 bases and V 1 base, and 10 bases lay outside the gene matches. This CDR3 region has 17 residues. From germline, CDR1 is SGHRS and CDR2 YFSETQ. Here the CDR3 DNA reads TGCGCCAGCAGCTTGATGCTAGCGGGAGGAATCGGATACGAGCAGTACTTC. Its translation is CASSLMLAGGIGYEQYF.

V usage is TRBV9 and J usage is TRBJ1-1; TRBD1 agrees at 11 bases. Germline loops: CDR1 SGDLS, CDR2 YYNGEE. V lost 0 bases, J lost 5 bases, and 12 bases stayed unmatched. This CDR3 region has 18 residues. The DNA for the CDR3 is TGTGCCAGCAGCGTAGATTCAGGACAGGGGGCTCTTGGGACTGAAGCTTTCTTT. Translation: CASSVDSGQGALGTEAFF.

The CDR3 here is CASSLGLFGYTF. CDR3 coding DNA: TGTGCCAGCAGCTTGGGACTCTTTGGCTACACCTTC. This rearrangement joins TRBV7-9 to TRBJ1-2; tentative D call: TRBD1 (5 bases). CDR3 length: 12 amino acids. Germline V gene lookup returns CDR1 SEHNR and CDR2 FQNEAQ (reference sequence). The ends were cut back, 3 bases at V and 7 bases at J, with 9 bases in the middle.

In its sample, this clone was seen once. V is TRBV18 and J is TRBJ1-5; D unresolved. Germline loops: CDR1 KGHSH, CDR2 LQKENI. V lost 3 bases and J 0 bases, leaving 3 bases between the germline ends. The CDR3 extends over 13 amino acids. The CDR3 spells CASSPYSNQPQHF. The CDR3 DNA is TGTGCCAGCTCACCGTATAGCAATCAGCCCCAGCATTTT.

V and J are TRBV6-4 and TRBJ2-1; 9 bases are a match to TRBD1. CDR3 length equals 15 residues. Germline-derived CDR1 and CDR2 are MRHNA and SNTAGT. J lost 4 bases, V lost 0 bases, and 1 base had no gene match. CDR3 region: CASSDSGTGYNEQFF. In nucleotides, the CDR3 is TGTGCCAGCAGTGACTCCGGGACAGGGTACAATGAGCAGTTCTTC.

The chain carries TRBV6-1 and TRBJ1-5; no reliable D call. The germline V gene has CDR1 MNHNS and CDR2 SASEGT. Trimming removed 2 bases at V and 7 bases at J, with 9 bases between. The CDR3 sequence is 13 residues long. In nucleotides, the CDR3 is TGTGCCAGCAGTGAATTCGTTCAACAGCCCCAGCATTTT. This encodes CASSEFVQQPQHF.

This chain uses TRBV7-9 with TRBJ2-2, with TRBD1 identical over 8 bases. This CDR3 region has 15 residues. From germline, CDR1 is SEHNR and CDR2 FQNEAQ (reference sequence). Germline trimming cut 5 bases from V and 5 bases from J; bases unmatched to any gene: 7. CDR3 loop: CASSRTGIRTGELFF. The CDR3 coding sequence is TGTGCCAGCAGCCGGACAGGGATTAGAACCGGGGAGCTGTTTTTT.

The chain joins TRBV2 to TRBJ1-2; TRBD1 is a possible D gene (5 bases). The CDR3 totals 14 residues. Germline assignment: CDR1 SNHLY and CDR2 FYNNEI. With 6 bases removed from V and 6 bases from J, the gap between germline ends came to 17 bases. CDR3 coding DNA: TGTGCCAGCAGACTGCAGGGAGTGGAGGATGGCTACACCTTC. As protein: CASRLQGVEDGYTF.

The gene calls are TRBV5-1 and TRBJ1-1, with TRBD1 identical over 8 bases. V shed 0 bases and J 5 bases; nucleotides not matched to a gene: 6. The CDR3 runs 15 residues. The V gene's germline CDR1 is SGHRS and CDR2 YFSETQ. Here the CDR3 DNA reads TGCGCCAGCAGCTTGGATACAGGGGGAGGTACTGAAGCTTTCTTT. It specifies CASSLDTGGGTEAFF.

The chain carries TRBV10-3 and TRBJ1-4; D possibly corresponds to TRBD1 (5 bases). CDR3 length: 13 amino acids. Trimming left V 6 bases short and J 8 bases short, with 13 bases between. Looked up from germline, CDR1 is ENHRY and CDR2 is SYGVKD. The DNA of the CDR3 is TGTGCCATCAGGGAGGGGTTAGGAGAAAAACTGTTTTTT. It specifies CAIREGLGEKLFF.

This chain joins TRBV10-3 and TRBJ2-5, with D tentatively TRBD1 (6 bases). V was cut by 7 bases and J by 0 bases, with 9 bases left in between. Germline V gene lookup returns CDR1 ENHRY and CDR2 SYGVKD. The CDR3 has 13 residues. The CDR3 loop reads CAITRDNQETQYF. The CDR3 nucleotides are TGTGCCATCACCCGGGACAACCAAGAGACCCAGTACTTC.

DNA for the CDR3: TGTGCCAGCAGCCCGGACAGAGGAAAGAAGGGCTCCTACGAGCAGTACTTC. It is translated as CASSPDRGKKGSYEQYF. The chain recombines TRBV7-8 with TRBJ2-7; D possibly corresponds to TRBD1 (6 bases). Deletions cut 5 bases from V and 0 bases from J, with 20 bases between. The CDR3 has 17 amino acids. Germline V gene data show CDR1 as SGHVS and CDR2 as FQNEAQ. Combining the CDR3 with reference TRBV7-8 and TRBJ2-7 gives the whole variable domain GAGVSQSPRYKVAKRGQDVALRCDPISGHVSLFWYQQALGQGPEFLTYFQNEAQLDKSGLPSDRFFAERPEGSVSTLKIQRTQQEDSAVYLCASSPDRGKKGSYEQYFGPGTRLTVT.

This clone was found a few times. The chain links TRBV2 to TRBJ1-4; a weak D match, TRBD1 (5 bases). V lost 7 bases to trimming and J lost 10 bases, with 16 bases between them. CDR3 size: 13 residues. CDR1 and CDR2 (germline): SNHLY, FYNNEI. CDR3 protein: CASTQGEVGKLFF. CDR3 DNA: TGTGCCAGCACCCAAGGGGAGGTGGGAAAACTGTTTTTT. The full variable domain, in which reference TRBV2 and TRBJ1-4 provide the parts outside the CDR3, is EPEVTQTPSHQVTQMGQEVILRCVPISNHLYFYWYRQILGQKVEFLVSFYNNEISEKSEIFDDQFSVERPDGSNFTLKIRSTKLEDSAMYFCASTQGEVGKLFFGSGTQLSVL.

V and J are TRBV28 and TRBJ1-4; tentatively, D is TRBD1 (5 bases). The ends were cut back, 6 bases at V and 3 bases at J, with 8 bases in the middle. The CDR3 spans 13 residues. Germline V gene sequence: CDR1 MDHEN, CDR2 SYDVKM. The CDR3 coding sequence is TGTGCCAGCAGACCGGGACCTAATGAAAAACTGTTTTTT. It encodes CASRPGPNEKLFF. Supplemented by reference TRBV28 and TRBJ1-4, the full variable domain reads DVKVTQSSRYLVKRTGEKVFLECVQDMDHENMFWYRQDPGLGLRLIYFSYDVKMKEKGDIPEGYSVSREKKERFSLILESASTNQTSMYLCASRPGPNEKLFFGSGTQLSVL.

CDR3 residues: CASSPGQVQETQYF. The CDR3 DNA is TGTGCCAGCAGCCCGGGACAGGTCCAAGAGACCCAGTACTTC. The chain employs TRBV5-4 and TRBJ2-5; 8 bases line up with TRBD1. The germline CDR1 and CDR2 sequences are SGHNT and YYREEE (reference sequence). This CDR3 contains 14 residues. J was trimmed by 1 base and V by 4 bases; bases with no gene match: 3. Filled out from reference TRBV5-4 and TRBJ2-5, the complete variable domain reads ETGVTQSPTHLIKTRGQQVTLRCSSQSGHNTVSWYQQALGQGPQFIFQYYREEENGRGNFPPRFSGLQFPNYSSELNVNALELDDSALYLCASSPGQVQETQYFGPGTRLLVL.

V and J are TRBV28 and TRBJ2-1; D is unclear. This CDR3 has 18 amino acids. Trimming stripped 3 bases from V and 0 bases from J, with 18 bases between. CDR1 and CDR2 (germline): MDHEN, SYDVKM. CDR3 in amino acids: CASSFPWAASSSYNEQFF. The CDR3 bases are TGTGCCAGCAGTTTCCCTTGGGCAGCTTCGAGCTCCTACAATGAGCAGTTCTTC.

This clone occurred a few times. The CDR3 bases are TGTGCCAGCTCACCAAATCCTAGCACGGAGACCCAGTACTTC. This encodes CASSPNPSTETQYF. The chain employs TRBV18 and TRBJ2-5, with D perhaps matching TRBD2 (5 bases). Germline CDR1 and CDR2: KGHSH and LQKENI. V was shortened by 2 bases and J by 5 bases, with 12 bases between the two germline ends. The CDR3 extends over 14 amino acids.

The V and J genes are TRBV6-4 and TRBJ2-2; 8 nucleotides match TRBD1. This CDR3 has 15 amino acids. Germline V gene data show CDR1 as MRHNA and CDR2 as SNTAGT. Trimming took 2 bases from V and 6 from J; bases not matched to a gene: 5. The CDR3 nucleotides are TGTGCCAGCAGTGACCGGACAGGGCCCCCCGGGGAGCTGTTTTTT. Amino acid sequence: CASSDRTGPPGELFF.

This rearrangement joins TRBV6-1 to TRBJ1-4; TRBD1 might be the D (5 bases). CDR3 length equals 14 residues. Germline V gives CDR1 MNHNS, CDR2 SASEGT. V was clipped by 2 bases and J by 4 bases, with 8 bases between them. CDR3 nucleotides: TGTGCCAGCAGTGAACCGGGACTTAATGAAAAACTGTTTTTT. Translation: CASSEPGLNEKLFF.

This sequence joins TRBV28 and TRBJ2-2; possible D gene TRBD1, 6 bases. Germline V gene sequence: CDR1 MDHEN, CDR2 SYDVKM. The CDR3 extends over 13 amino acids. With 10 bases removed from V and 1 base from J, the gap between germline ends came to 10 bases. CDR3: CATYRVNTGELFF. The CDR3 coding sequence is TGTGCCACGTACAGGGTGAACACCGGGGAGCTGTTTTTT. Full variable domain (outside the CDR3, taken from reference TRBV28 and TRBJ2-2): DVKVTQSSRYLVKRTGEKVFLECVQDMDHENMFWYRQDPGLGLRLIYFSYDVKMKEKGDIPEGYSVSREKKERFSLILESASTNQTSMYLCATYRVNTGELFFGEGSRLTVL.

The rearrangement joins TRBV21-1 to TRBJ2-7; TRBD1 is the table's D call, not checked against the DNA. TRBV21-1 is classified as a pseudogene. CDR3 length: 17 amino acids. CDR3: CASSTSLKWAFSYEQYF. CDR3 coding DNA: TGTGCCAGCAGCACCTCCCTCAAATGGGCATTCTCCTACGAGCAGTACTTC.

This clone was counted a single time. This chain connects TRBV9 to TRBJ2-5, with D maybe TRBD1 (5 bases). CDR1 and CDR2 from the germline V gene are SGDLS and YYNGEE. V was pared by 0 bases and J by 2 bases, with 8 bases between. The CDR3 spans 14 residues. CDR3 in DNA: TGTGCCAGCAGCGTAGAGGGGTTACAAGAGACCCAGTACTTC. This sequence encodes CASSVEGLQETQYF.

This chain links TRBV6-1 with TRBJ2-7; TRBD1 might be the D (6 bases). Germline-derived CDR1 and CDR2 are MNHNS and SASEGT. V lost 5 bases and J lost 4, with 9 bases in between. The CDR3 totals 12 residues. The CDR3 nucleotides read TGTGCCAGCAGTTCACAGGGTTACGAGCAGTACTTC. This translates into CASSSQGYEQYF.